This T cell receptor beta chain was retrieved from a study of somatic mutations in cytotoxic T cells in rheumatoid arthritis. V was trimmed by 2 bases and J by 1 base, leaving 21 bases between them. CDR1 and CDR2 (germline): SGHRS, YFSETQ. The CDR3 totals 18 residues. The table came from immunoSEQ multiplex PCR; TCRdb's copy has only in-frame clones and leaves some out. In the table there are some 14,000 clones, about 81% of which are singletons. The sample consisted of CD8+ T cells sorted from blood. V and J are TRBV5-1 and TRBJ1-1, with a tentative D call TRBD1 (5 bases). The receptor comes from an adult with rheumatoid arthritis. The CDR3 sequence: CASSFSYSTGASNTEAFF. The CDR3 DNA reads as TGCGCCAGCAGCTTTAGCTACTCCACAGGAGCCTCGAACACTGAAGCTTTCTTT.